This TCR beta chain stems from a study of T cell clonotyping in hematopoietic cell transplantation. General observations from the study: Recipient TCR diversity dropped after transplant; expanded clonotypes rose from day 30 to 180.

V was trimmed by 5 bases and J by 4 bases, leaving 24 bases between them. The CDR3 is made up of 17 amino acids. Germline CDR1 reads LNHDA; CDR2 reads SQIVND (reference sequence). Regarding time point: recipient sample about 28 days before transplant, after cytoreduction. Samples: about 28 days before transplant, then days 30, 100 and 180 after. As for this clone: Its antigen remains unidentified.

The assay was immunoSEQ multiplex PCR, and TCRdb's table has in-frame clones only and misses some. This sample yields tens of thousands of clones, of which just over 85% are seen a single time; 4.5% to 6.5% belongs to the top ten. The V gene is TRBV19, the J gene TRBJ2-7, with a possible D match to TRBD1 (7 bases). The sequences come from peripheral blood mononuclear cells, collected before stem cell transplant. This sequence originates from a man aged 55 to 70 with biphenotypic leukemia. Some clones in this sample may be carry-over from other donors' samples. DNA of the CDR3: TGTGCCAGTAGTCCTCACCGGAGGGACAGTGAAGGATACGAGCAGTACTTC. Translating it yields CASSPHRRDSEGYEQYF.